The following is a T cell receptor (beta chain) sequence with its context. What it binds is not known. The data are from a study of T cells in tumors after PD-1 blockade. Study overall: Daily vismodegib 150 mg continued in a subset of anti-PD-1-treated patients.

Some clones are missing from TCRdb's copy, which holds only in-frame ones; the method was immunoSEQ multiplex PCR. This table has some 66,000 clones, 74% appearing once. Overall study findings and caveats: Roughly 42% of tumor TCR clonotypes were also found in blood.

The clonotype originates from a human donor with basal cell carcinoma. The sequencing used PBMCs, collected after anti-PD-1 treatment.

For the CDR3, the DNA is TGTGCCAGCAGTCCCGGGCTCTATGGCTACACCTTC. This encodes CASSPGLYGYTF. The chain links TRBV12-3 or TRBV12-4 to TRBJ1-2; unclear D gene. V was pared by 5 bases and J by 4 bases, with 8 bases between. There are 12 residues in the CDR3.